Listed below are T cell receptor beta chains from one sample, sequenced in a study of blood T cell repertoires in COVID-19. TCRdb's table, derived via immunoSEQ multiplex PCR, lists solely in-frame clones and lacks some. The data contain roughly 26,000 clones, roughly 84% of them singletons. What was sequenced was peripheral blood. These receptors were obtained from a human donor in a cohort sampled during active COVID-19. Each CDR3 is given with its conserved first and last residue. The order of the fields is CDR3 length, J gene, V gene, CDR3 protein.

length: 12
J: TRBJ1-5
V: TRBV30
CDR3: CAWSREGQPQHF

length: 14
J: TRBJ2-7
V: TRBV19
CDR3: CASSISGSSYEQYF

length: 16
J: TRBJ1-2
V: TRBV3-1/TRBV3-2
CDR3: CASSPGVGSPSYGYTF

length: 14
J: TRBJ2-7
V: TRBV18
CDR3: CASSPGTSGQEQYF

length: 12
J: TRBJ2-3
V: TRBV7-4
CDR3: CASSLVEDTQYF

length: 17
J: TRBJ2-7
V: TRBV4-2
CDR3: CASSQDRAGLVSYEQYF

length: 14
J: TRBJ1-1
V: TRBV19
CDR3: CASSISVAESEAFF

length: 15
J: TRBJ1-2
V: TRBV7-8
CDR3: CASSRKDGTGSGYTF

length: 13
J: TRBJ2-7
V: TRBV7-7
CDR3: CASSLTVNYEQYF

length: 14
J: TRBJ2-7
V: TRBV3-1/TRBV3-2
CDR3: CASSQGRDSYEQYF

length: 15
J: TRBJ1-5
V: TRBV5-4
CDR3: CASSLDGGGNQPQHF